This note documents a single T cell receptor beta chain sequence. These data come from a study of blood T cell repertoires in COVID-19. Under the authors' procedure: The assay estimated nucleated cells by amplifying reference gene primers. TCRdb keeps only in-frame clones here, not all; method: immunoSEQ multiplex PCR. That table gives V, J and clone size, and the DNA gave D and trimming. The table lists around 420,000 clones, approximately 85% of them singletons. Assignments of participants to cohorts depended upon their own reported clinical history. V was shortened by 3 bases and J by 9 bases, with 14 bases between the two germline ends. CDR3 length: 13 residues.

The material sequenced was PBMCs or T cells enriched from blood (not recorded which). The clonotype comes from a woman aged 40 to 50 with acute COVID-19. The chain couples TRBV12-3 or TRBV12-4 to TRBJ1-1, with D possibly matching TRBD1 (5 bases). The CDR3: CASSLDFPGKAFF. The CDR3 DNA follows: TGTGCCAGCAGTTTGGATTTTCCAGGGAAAGCTTTCTTT.